This T cell receptor beta chain comes out of a study of T cells in Graves' hyperthyroidism and ophthalmopathy. Findings and caveats of the study: Researchers found most expanded thyroid clonotypes above 0.001 in blood as well.

Researchers amplified the TCR beta CDR3 regions from RNA transcripts. During a first-round RT-PCR of the TCR CDR3, the HTBI primer set was used. Using its own MiXCR run on the multiplex PCR reads, TCRdb lists one record per CDR3 protein. This table has about 740,000 distinct CDR3 sequences, roughly 15% appearing once. Patients were excluded because of uncontrolled infection, other autoimmune disease, pregnancy or lactation. The CDR3 is 15 amino acids. Germline loops: CDR1 SGHDN, CDR2 FVKESK. Trimming left V 5 bases short and J 4 bases short, with 17 bases between. The table lists this clonotype with many counts. Antigen specificity is unknown.

The sequenced material came from blood. The chain is built from TRBV14 and TRBJ1-1; D might be TRBD1 (6 bases). The source of this sequence is a woman aged 18-35 years with Graves' hyperthyroidism. The CDR3 bases are TGTGCCAGCAGCACGCGAACAGGGTGGGGCACTGAAGCTTTCTTT. Amino acids: CASSTRTGWGTEAFF. The entire variable domain, with the rest obtained from reference TRBV14 and TRBJ1-1, is as follows: EAGVTQFPSHSVIEKGQTVTLRCDPISGHDNLYWYRRVMGKEIKFLLHFVKESKQDESGMPNNRFLAERTGGTYSTLKVQPAELEDSGVYFCASSTRTGWGTEAFFGQGTRLTVV.